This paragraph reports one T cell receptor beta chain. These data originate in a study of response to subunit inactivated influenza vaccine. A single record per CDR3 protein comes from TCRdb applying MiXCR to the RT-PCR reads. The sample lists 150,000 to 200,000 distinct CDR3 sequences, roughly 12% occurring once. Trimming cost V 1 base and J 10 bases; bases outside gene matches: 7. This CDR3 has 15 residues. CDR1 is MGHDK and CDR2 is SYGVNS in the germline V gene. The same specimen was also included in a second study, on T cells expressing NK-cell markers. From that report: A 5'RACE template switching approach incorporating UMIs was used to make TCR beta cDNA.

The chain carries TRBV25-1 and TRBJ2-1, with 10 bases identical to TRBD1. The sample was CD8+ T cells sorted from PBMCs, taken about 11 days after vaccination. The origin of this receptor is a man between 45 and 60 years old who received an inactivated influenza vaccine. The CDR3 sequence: CASSEWGTGAGEQFF. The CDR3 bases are TGTGCCAGCAGTGAATGGGGGACAGGGGCCGGAGAGCAGTTCTTC.